This T cell receptor beta chain is from a study of blood T cell repertoires in COVID-19. The overall study: COVID-19 samples, acute and convalescent, were from the United States, Italy and Spain.

Authors' analysis steps: From reference gene primer amplification, estimates of nucleated cell counts were derived. Method: immunoSEQ multiplex PCR; TCRdb's copy keeps in-frame clones and lacks some. D and trimming were read from the DNA, whereas the V and J calls and clone size are those reported in that table. Of 430,000 or so clones listed, 85% to 90% are singletons. The CDR3 spans 15 residues. The J segment lost 2 bases and the V segment lost 3 bases, leaving 4 bases of the junction unmatched. Germline V CDR1 and CDR2: SGHNT, YYREEE (reference sequence). Participants reported their clinical history, and cohort assignment relied on those reports.

The source is a woman in her thirties or forties who had recovered from COVID-19. The chain is built from TRBV5-4 and TRBJ2-3; TRBD2 matches 9 bases. Source material: PBMCs or T cells enriched from blood (not recorded which). The CDR3 nucleotides are TGTGCCAGCAGCTCCCGGACTAGCGACACAGATACGCAGTATTTT. It specifies CASSSRTSDTDTQYF. Complete variable domain (other parts from reference TRBV5-4 and TRBJ2-3): ETGVTQSPTHLIKTRGQQVTLRCSSQSGHNTVSWYQQALGQGPQFIFQYYREEENGRGNFPPRFSGLQFPNYSSELNVNALELDDSALYLCASSSRTSDTDTQYFGPGTRLTVL.